This record covers a single T cell receptor beta chain. The data originate from a study of CD4 and CD8 cells across lung adenocarcinoma regions. Each CDR3 protein is one row after TCRdb ran MiXCR on the PCR reads. This table has about 27,000 distinct CDR3 sequences, 53% appearing once. Localized lung adenocarcinoma, a non-small cell lung cancer, affected the donors. The sample taken for sequencing was CD8+ T cells from the center of a lung tumor. The source of this sequence is a male donor with lung adenocarcinoma. The CD4 and CD8 labels of this study may be unreliable.

DNA of the CDR3: TGTGCCAGCAGTTACAGACTAGCGGGAGCGATTGAGCAGTTCTTC. Its protein is CASSYRLAGAIEQFF. The chain employs TRBV6-5 and TRBJ2-1, with 12 bases matching TRBD2. CDR3 size: 15 residues. V was clipped by 2 bases and J by 9 bases; unmatched bases: 5. Germline CDR1 is MNHEY and CDR2 is SVGAGI.